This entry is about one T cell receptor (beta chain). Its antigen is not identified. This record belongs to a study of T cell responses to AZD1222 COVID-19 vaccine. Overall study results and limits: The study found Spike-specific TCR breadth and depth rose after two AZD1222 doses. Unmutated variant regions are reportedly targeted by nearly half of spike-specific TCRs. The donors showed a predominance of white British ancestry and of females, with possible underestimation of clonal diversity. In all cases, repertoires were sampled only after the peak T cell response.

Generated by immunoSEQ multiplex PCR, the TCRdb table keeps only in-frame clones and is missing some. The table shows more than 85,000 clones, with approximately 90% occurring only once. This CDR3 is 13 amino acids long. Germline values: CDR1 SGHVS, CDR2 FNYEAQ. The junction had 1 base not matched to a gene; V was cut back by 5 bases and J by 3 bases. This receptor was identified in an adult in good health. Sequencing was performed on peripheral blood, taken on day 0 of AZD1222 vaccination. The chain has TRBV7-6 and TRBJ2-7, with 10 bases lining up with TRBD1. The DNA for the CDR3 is TGTGCCAGCAGCAGGGACAGGGGCTACGAGCAGTACTTC. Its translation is CASSRDRGYEQYF.